This TCR beta chain derives from a study of control samples from healthy donors and cancer patients. The CDR3 runs 11 residues. Germline CDR1 LNHDA, CDR2 SQIVND (reference sequence). Trimming took off 9 bases at V and 3 bases at J, with 8 bases between the two ends. TCRdb's table, derived via immunoSEQ multiplex PCR, lists solely in-frame clones and lacks some. Among about 60,000 clones listed, 90% were seen once. The chain joins TRBV19 to TRBJ1-1; the D is unclear. The source is a woman between 45 and 60 years old with colorectal cancer. The sequencing input was PBMCs. The CDR3 region has the DNA TGTGCCAGCCGTCGGGACACTGAAGCTTTCTTT. This sequence encodes CASRRDTEAFF.